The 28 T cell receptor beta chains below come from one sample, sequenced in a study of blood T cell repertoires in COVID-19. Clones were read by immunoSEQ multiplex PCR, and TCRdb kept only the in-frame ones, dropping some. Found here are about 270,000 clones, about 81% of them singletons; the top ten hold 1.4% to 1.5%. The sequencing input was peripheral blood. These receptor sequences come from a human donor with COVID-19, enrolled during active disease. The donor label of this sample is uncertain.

This chain's CDR3 is CASSSAGPMGTEAFF. The CDR3 nucleotides read TGTGCCAGCAGCTCTGCAGGTCCTATGGGCACTGAAGCTTTCTTT. The chain recombines TRBV7-3 with TRBJ1-1; no definite D call. V lost 4 bases and J lost 4, with 16 bases in between. This CDR3 comprises 15 residues. The germline V gene has CDR1 SGHTA and CDR2 FQGTGA.

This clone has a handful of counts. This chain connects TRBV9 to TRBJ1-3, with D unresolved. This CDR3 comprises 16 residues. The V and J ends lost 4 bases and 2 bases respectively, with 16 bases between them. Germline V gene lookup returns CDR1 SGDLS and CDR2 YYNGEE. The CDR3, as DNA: TGTGCCAGCAGCTCACCCCTAGCTGGTGCTGGAAACACCATATATTTT. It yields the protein CASSSPLAGAGNTIYF.

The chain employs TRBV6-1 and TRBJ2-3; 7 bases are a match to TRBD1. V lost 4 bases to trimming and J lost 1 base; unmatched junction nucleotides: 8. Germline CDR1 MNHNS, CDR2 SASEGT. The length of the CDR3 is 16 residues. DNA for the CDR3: TGTGCCAGCAGTGCACAGGGGTTGAGGGGCACAGATACGCAGTATTTT. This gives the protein CASSAQGLRGTDTQYF.

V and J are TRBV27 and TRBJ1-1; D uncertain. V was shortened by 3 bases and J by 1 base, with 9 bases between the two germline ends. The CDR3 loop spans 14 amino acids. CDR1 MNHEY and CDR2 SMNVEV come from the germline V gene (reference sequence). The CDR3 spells CASSFSPGNTEAFF. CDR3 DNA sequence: TGTGCCAGCAGTTTCTCCCCGGGGAACACTGAAGCTTTCTTT.

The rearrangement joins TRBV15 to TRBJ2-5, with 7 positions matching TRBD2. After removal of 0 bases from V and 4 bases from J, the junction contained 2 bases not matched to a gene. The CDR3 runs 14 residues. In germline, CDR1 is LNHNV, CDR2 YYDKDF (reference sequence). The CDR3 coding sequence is TGTGCCACCAGCAGAGATTTAGCGGGAGAGACCCAGTACTTC. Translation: CATSRDLAGETQYF.

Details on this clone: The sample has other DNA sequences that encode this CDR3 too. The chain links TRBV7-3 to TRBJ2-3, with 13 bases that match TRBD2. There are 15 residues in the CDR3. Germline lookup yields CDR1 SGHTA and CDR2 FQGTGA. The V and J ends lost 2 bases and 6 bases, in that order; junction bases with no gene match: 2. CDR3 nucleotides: TGTGCCAGCAGCTTAGGACTAGCGGGAGCGGATACGCAGTATTTT. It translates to CASSLGLAGADTQYF.

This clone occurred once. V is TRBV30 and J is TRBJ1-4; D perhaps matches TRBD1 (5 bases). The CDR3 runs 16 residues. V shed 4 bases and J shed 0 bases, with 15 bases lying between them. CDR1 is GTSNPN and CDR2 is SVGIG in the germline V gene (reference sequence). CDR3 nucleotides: TGTGCCTGGAATCCCCTGGGGGGAGCAACTAATGAAAAACTGTTTTTT. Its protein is CAWNPLGGATNEKLFF.

The chain's CDR3 is CASAVASSGRGVDTQYF. In DNA, the CDR3 is TGTGCCAGCGCCGTTGCGTCGAGCGGGAGGGGTGTGGATACGCAGTATTTT. The chain employs TRBV5-4 and TRBJ2-3; TRBD2 agrees at 10 bases. CDR3 length equals 17 residues. V shed 7 bases and J 6 bases; nucleotides not matched to a gene: 17. The V gene's germline CDR1 is SGHNT and CDR2 YYREEE (reference sequence).

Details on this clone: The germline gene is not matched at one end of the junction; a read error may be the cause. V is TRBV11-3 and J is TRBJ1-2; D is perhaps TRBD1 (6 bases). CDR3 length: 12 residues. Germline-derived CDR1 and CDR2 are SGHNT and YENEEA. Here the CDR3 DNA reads TGTGCCAGCAGCTTAGTAGGACAGCCTCGTTCCTTC. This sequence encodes CASSLVGQPRSF.

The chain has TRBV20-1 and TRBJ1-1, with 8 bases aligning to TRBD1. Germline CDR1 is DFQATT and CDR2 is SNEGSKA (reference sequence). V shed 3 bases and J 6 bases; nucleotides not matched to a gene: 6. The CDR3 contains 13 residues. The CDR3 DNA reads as TGCAGTGCTAGTGCAGGGGGCACCGCTGAAGCTTTCTTT. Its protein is CSASAGGTAEAFF.

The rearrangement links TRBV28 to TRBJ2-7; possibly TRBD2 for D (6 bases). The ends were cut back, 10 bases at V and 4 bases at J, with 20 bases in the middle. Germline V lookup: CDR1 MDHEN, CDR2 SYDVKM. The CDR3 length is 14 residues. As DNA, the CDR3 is TGTGCCACCCAAACAGGAGGGGAGGTATACGAGCAGTACTTC. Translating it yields CATQTGGEVYEQYF.

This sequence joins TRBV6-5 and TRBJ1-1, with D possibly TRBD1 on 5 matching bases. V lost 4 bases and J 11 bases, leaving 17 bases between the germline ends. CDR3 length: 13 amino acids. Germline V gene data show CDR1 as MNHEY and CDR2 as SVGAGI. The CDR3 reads CASSSGGVRMAFF. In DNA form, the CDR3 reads TGTGCCAGCAGTTCCGGAGGGGTCAGAATGGCTTTCTTT.

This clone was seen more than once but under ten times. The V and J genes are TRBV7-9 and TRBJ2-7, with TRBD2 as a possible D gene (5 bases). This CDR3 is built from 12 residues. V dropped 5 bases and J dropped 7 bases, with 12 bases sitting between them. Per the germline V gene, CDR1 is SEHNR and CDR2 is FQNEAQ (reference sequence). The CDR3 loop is CASSGSAGEQYF. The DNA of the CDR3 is TGTGCCAGCAGCGGGAGTGCGGGTGAGCAGTACTTC.

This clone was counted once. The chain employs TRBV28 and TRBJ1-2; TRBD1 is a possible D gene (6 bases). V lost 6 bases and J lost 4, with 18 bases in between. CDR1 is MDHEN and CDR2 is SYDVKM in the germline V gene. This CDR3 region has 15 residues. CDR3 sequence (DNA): TGTGCCAGCAGACAAACCCCGGACAGCCCCTATGGCTACACCTTC. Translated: CASRQTPDSPYGYTF.

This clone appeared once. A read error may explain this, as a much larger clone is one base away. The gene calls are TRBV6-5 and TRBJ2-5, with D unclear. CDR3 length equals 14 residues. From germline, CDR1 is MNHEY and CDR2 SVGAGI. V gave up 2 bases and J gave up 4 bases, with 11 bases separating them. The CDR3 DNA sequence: TGTGCCAGCAGTTACGGCCAGGTCGGAGAGACCCAGTACTTC. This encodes CASSYGQVGETQYF.

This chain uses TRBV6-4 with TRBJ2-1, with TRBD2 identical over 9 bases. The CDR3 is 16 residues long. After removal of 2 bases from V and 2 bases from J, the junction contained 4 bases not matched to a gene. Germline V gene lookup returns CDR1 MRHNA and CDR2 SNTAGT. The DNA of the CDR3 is TGTGCCAGCAGTGACGATGGGACTAGCCCCTACAATGAGCAGTTCTTC. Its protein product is CASSDDGTSPYNEQFF.

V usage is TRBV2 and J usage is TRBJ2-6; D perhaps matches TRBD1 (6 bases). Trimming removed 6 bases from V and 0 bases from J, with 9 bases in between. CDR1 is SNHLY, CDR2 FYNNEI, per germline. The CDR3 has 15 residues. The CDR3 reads CASRRGSSGANVLTF. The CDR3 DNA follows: TGTGCCAGCAGGAGGGGGAGCTCTGGGGCCAACGTCCTGACTTTC.

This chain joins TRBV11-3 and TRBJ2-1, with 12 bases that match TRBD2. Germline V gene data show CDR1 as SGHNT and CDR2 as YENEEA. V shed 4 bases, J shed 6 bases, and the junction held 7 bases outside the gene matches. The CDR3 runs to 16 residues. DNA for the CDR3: TGTGCCAGCAGCTCCAGGACTAGCGGGGTCGTCAATGAGCAGTTCTTC. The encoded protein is CASSSRTSGVVNEQFF.

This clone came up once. The chain's CDR3 is CASSLGDRGTEAFF. The CDR3 DNA reads TGTGCCAGCAGCCTAGGGGACAGGGGAACTGAAGCTTTCTTT. V is TRBV28 and J is TRBJ1-1; TRBD1 agrees at 10 bases. The V gene's germline CDR1 is MDHEN and CDR2 SYDVKM. V shed 6 bases and J 5 bases; nucleotides not matched to a gene: 6. This CDR3 has 14 residues.

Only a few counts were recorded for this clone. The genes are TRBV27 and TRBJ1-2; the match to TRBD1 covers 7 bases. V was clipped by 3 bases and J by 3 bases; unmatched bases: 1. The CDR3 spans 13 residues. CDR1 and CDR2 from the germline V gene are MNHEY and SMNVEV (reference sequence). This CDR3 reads CASSFTGDYGYTF. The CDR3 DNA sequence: TGTGCCAGCAGTTTTACAGGGGACTATGGCTACACCTTC.

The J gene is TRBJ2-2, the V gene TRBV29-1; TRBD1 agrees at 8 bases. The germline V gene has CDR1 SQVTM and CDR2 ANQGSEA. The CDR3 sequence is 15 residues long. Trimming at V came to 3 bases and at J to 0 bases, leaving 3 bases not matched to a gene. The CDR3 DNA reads TGCAGCGTTGATGGGACAGGCCCGAACACCGGGGAGCTGTTTTTT. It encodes CSVDGTGPNTGELFF.

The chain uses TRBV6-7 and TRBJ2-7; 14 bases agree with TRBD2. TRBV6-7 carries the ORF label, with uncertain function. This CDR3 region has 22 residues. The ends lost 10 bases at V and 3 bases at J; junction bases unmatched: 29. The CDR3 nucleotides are TGTGCCAACCCTTTTACAGAAGGTCCGGGGACTAGCGGGAGCCGCACCCACTACGAGCAGTACTTC. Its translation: CANPFTEGPGTSGSRTHYEQYF.

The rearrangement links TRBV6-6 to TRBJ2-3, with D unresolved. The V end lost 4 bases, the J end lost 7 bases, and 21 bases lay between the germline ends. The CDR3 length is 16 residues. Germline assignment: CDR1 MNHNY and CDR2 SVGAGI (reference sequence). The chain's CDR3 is CASSSWAQPQQNTQYF. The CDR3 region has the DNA TGTGCCAGCAGTTCCTGGGCACAGCCCCAGCAGAATACGCAGTATTTT.

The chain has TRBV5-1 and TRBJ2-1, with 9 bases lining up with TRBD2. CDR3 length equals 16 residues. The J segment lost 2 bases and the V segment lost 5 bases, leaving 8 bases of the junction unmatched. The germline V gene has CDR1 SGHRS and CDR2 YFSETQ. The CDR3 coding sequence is TGCGCCAGCAGTCTCGAGACTAGCGGCACCTACAATGAGCAGTTCTTC. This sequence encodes CASSLETSGTYNEQFF.

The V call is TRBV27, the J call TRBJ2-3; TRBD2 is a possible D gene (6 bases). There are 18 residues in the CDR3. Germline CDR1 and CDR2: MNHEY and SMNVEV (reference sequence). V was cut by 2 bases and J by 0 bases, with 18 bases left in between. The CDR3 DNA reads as TGTGCCAGCAGTTTAGCCCTGGTCGGCGGGACTAGCACAGATACGCAGTATTTT. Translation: CASSLALVGGTSTDTQYF.

The CDR3 nucleotides are TGTGCCAGCAGCCGGGGACTAGCAACAGATACGCAGTATTTT. It yields the protein CASSRGLATDTQYF. The V call is TRBV7-3, the J call TRBJ2-3; 9 bases are a match to TRBD2. The CDR3 extends over 14 amino acids. Germline values: CDR1 SGHTA, CDR2 FQGTGA. V shed 5 bases, J shed 3 bases, and the junction held 3 bases outside the gene matches.

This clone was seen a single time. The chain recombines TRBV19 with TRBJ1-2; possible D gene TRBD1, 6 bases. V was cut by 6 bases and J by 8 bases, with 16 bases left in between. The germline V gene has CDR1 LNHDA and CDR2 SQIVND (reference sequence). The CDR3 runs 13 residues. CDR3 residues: CASSTQGPGGYTF. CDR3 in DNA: TGTGCCAGTAGCACACAGGGTCCTGGAGGCTACACCTTC.

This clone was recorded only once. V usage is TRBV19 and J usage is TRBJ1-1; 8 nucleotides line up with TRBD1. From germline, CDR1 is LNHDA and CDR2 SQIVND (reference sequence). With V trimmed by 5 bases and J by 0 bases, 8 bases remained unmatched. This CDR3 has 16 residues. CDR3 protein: CASSGGTGSVNTEAFF. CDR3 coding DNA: TGTGCCAGTAGTGGGGGGACAGGAAGCGTGAACACTGAAGCTTTCTTT.